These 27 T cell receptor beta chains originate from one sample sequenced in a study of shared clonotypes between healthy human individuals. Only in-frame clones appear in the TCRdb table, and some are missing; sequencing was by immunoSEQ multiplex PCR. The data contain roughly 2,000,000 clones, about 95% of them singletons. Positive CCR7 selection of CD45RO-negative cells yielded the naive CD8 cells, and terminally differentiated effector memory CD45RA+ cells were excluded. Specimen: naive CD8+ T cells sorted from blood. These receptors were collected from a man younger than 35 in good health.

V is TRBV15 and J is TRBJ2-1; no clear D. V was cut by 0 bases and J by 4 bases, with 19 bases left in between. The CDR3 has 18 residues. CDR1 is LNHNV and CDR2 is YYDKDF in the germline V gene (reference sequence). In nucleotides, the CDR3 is TGTGCCACCAGCAGAGACGGGCCGTCAACGACACGATACAATGAGCAGTTCTTC. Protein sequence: CATSRDGPSTTRYNEQFF.

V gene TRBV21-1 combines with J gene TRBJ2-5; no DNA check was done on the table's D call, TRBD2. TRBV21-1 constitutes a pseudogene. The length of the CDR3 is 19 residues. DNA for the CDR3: TGTGCCAGCAGCATGCGACGAGGGACTAGCGAGGAGGGATGGGAGACCCAGTACTTC. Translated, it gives CASSMRRGTSEEGWETQYF.

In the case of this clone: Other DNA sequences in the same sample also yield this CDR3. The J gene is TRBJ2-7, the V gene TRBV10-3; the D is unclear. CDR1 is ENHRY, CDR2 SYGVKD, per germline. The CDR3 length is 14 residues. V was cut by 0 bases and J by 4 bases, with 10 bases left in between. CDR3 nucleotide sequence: TGTGCCATCAGTGAGTCCGGAAGGGTTTACGAGCAGTACTTC. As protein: CAISESGRVYEQYF.

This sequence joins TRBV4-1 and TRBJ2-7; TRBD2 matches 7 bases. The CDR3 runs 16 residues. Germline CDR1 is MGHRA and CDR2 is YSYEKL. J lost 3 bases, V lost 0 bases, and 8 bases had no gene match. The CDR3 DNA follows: TGCGCCAGCAGCCAAGAAGGTATCGCGGGGGTCTACGAGCAGTACTTC. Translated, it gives CASSQEGIAGVYEQYF.

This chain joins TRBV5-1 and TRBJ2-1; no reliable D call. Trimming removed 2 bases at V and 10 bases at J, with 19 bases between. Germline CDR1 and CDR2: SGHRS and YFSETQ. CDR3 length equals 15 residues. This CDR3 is CASSFRDMSAWEQFF. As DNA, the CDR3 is TGCGCCAGCAGCTTTAGAGACATGTCCGCTTGGGAGCAGTTCTTC.

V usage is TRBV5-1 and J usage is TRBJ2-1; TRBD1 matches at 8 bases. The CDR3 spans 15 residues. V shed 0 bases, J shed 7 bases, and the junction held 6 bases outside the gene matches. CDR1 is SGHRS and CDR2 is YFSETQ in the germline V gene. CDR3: CASSLEQGALNEQFF. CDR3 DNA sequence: TGCGCCAGCAGCTTGGAGCAGGGGGCTTTAAATGAGCAGTTCTTC.

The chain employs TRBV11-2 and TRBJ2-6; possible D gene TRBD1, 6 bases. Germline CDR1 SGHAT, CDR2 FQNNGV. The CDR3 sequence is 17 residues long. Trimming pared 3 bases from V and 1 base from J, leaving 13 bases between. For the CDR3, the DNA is TGTGCCAGCAGCTTTGGGACAAGTAGTTCTGGGGCCAACGTCCTGACTTTC. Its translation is CASSFGTSSSGANVLTF.

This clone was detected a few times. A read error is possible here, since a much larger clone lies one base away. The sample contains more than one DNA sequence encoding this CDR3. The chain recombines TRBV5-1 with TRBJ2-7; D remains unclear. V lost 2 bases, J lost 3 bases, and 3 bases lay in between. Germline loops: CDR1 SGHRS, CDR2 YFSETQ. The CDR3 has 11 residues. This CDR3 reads CASSLGYEQYF. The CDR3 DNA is TGCGCCAGCAGCTTAGGCTACGAGCAGTACTTC.

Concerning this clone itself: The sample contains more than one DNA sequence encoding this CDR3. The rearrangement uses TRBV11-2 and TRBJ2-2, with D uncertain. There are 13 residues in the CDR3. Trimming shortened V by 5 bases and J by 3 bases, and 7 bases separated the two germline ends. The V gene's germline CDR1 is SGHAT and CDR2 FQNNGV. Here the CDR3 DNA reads TGTGCCAGCAGCCTCGATTACACCGGGGAGCTGTTTTTT. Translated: CASSLDYTGELFF. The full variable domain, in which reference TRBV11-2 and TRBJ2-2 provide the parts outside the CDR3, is EAGVAQSPRYKIIEKRQSVAFWCNPISGHATLYWYQQILGQGPKLLIQFQNNGVVDDSQLPKDRFSAERLKGVDSTLKIQPAKLEDSAVYLCASSLDYTGELFFGEGSRLTVL.

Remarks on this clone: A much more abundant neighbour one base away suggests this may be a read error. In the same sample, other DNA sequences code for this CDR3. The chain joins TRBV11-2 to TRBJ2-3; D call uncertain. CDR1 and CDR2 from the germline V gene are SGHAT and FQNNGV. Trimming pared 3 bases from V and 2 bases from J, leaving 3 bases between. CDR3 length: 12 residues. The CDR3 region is CASSLDTDTQYF. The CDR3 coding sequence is TGTGCCAGCAGCTTGGACACAGATACGCAGTATTTT. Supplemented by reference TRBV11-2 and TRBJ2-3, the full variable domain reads EAGVAQSPRYKIIEKRQSVAFWCNPISGHATLYWYQQILGQGPKLLIQFQNNGVVDDSQLPKDRFSAERLKGVDSTLKIQPAKLEDSAVYLCASSLDTDTQYFGPGTRLTVL.

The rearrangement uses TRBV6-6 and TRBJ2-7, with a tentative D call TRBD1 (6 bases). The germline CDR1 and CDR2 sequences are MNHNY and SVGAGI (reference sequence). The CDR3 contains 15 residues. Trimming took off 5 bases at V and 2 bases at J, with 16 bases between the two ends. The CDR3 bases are TGTGCCAGCAGTGACCGGCAGGGGAAGGCCTACGAGCAGTACTTC. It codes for CASSDRQGKAYEQYF.

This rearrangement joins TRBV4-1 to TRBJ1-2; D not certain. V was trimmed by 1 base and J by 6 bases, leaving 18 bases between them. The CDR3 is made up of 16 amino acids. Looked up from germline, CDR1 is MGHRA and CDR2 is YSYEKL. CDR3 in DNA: TGCGCCAGCAGCCAAGTCATGGCAGGCCGGGTCGATGGCTACACCTTC. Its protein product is CASSQVMAGRVDGYTF.

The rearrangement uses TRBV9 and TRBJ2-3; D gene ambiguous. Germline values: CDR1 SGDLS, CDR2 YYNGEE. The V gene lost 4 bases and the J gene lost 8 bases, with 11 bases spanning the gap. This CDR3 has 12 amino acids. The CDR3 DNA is TGTGCCAGCAGCCCCCGCCCGGGTACGCAGTATTTT. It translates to CASSPRPGTQYF.

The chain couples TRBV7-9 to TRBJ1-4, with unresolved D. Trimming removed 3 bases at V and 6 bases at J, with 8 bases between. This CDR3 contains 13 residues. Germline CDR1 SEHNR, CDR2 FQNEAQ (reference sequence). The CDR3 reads CASSLARDEKLFF. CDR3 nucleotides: TGTGCCAGCAGCTTGGCCCGCGATGAAAAACTGTTTTTT.

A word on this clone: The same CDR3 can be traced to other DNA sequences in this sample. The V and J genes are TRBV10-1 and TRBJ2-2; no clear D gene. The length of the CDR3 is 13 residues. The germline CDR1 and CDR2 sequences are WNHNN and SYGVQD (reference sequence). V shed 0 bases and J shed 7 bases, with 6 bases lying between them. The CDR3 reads CASSESIGGELFF. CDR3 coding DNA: TGCGCCAGCAGTGAGTCGATCGGCGGGGAGCTGTTTTTT.

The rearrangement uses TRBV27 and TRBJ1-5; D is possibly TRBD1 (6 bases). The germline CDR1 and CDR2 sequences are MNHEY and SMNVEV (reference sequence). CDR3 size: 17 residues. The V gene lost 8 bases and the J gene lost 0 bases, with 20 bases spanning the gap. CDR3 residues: CASVEITGFISNQPQHF. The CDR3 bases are TGTGCCAGCGTTGAGATTACAGGGTTTATTAGCAATCAGCCCCAGCATTTT.

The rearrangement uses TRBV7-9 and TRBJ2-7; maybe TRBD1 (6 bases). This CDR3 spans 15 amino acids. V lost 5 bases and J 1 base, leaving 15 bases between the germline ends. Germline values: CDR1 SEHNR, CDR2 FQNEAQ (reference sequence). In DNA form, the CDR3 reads TGTGCCAGCAGCCTATGGCGAACAGGGTCCTACGAGCAGTACTTC. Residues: CASSLWRTGSYEQYF.

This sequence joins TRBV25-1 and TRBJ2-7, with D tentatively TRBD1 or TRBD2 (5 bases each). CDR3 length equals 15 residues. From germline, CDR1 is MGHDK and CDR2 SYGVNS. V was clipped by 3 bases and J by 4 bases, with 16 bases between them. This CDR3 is CASSDPGTPFYEQYF. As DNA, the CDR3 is TGTGCCAGCAGTGATCCGGGGACCCCTTTTTACGAGCAGTACTTC.

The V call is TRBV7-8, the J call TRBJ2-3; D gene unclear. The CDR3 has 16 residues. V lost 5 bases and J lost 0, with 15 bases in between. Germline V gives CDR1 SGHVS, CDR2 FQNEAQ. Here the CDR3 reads CASSPSTFASTDTQYF. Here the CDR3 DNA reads TGTGCCAGCAGCCCCTCGACGTTTGCTAGCACAGATACGCAGTATTTT.

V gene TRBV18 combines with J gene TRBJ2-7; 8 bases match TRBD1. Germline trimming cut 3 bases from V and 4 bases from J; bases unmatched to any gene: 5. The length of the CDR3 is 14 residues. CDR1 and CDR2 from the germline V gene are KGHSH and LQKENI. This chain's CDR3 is CASSPGGQGYEQYF. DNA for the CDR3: TGTGCCAGCTCACCTGGCGGACAGGGTTACGAGCAGTACTTC.

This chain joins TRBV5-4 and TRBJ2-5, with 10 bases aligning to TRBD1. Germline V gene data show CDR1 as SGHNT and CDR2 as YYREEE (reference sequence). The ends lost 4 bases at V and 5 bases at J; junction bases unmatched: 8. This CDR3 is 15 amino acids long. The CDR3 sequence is CASSISTGGSETQYF. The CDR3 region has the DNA TGTGCCAGCAGCATATCGACAGGGGGCTCGGAGACCCAGTACTTC.

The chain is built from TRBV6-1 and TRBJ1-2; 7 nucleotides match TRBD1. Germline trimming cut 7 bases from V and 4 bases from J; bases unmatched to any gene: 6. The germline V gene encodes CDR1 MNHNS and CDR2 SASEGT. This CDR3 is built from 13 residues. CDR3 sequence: CASNARGAYGYTF. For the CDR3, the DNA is TGTGCCAGCAATGCCAGGGGGGCCTATGGCTACACCTTC.

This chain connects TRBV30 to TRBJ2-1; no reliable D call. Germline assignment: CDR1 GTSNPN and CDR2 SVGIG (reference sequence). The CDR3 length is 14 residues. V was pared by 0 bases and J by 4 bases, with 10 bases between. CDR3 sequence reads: CAWSVKQLYNEQFF. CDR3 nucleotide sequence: TGTGCCTGGAGTGTAAAACAGTTATACAATGAGCAGTTCTTC.

The DNA for the CDR3 is TGTGCCATCATAACGGGGTCCGGGGAGCTGTTTTTT. It specifies CAIITGSGELFF. The genes are TRBV10-3 and TRBJ2-2; TRBD2 might be the D (5 bases). CDR1 and CDR2 (germline): ENHRY, SYGVKD. This CDR3 is 12 amino acids long. Trimming removed 7 bases at V and 6 bases at J, with 9 bases between.

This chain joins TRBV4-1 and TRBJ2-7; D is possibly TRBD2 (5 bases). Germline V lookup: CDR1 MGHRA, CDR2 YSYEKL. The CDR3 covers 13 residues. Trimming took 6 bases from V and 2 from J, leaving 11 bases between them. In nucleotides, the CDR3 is TGCGCCAGCAGAGCGGACTTTACCTACGAGCAGTACTTC. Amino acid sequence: CASRADFTYEQYF.

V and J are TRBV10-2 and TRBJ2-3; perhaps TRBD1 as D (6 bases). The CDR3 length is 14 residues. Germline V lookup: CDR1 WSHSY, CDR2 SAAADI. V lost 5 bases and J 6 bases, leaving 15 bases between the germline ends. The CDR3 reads CASSSRGAFDTQYF. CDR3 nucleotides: TGCGCCAGCAGTAGCAGGGGTGCGTTTGATACGCAGTATTTT.

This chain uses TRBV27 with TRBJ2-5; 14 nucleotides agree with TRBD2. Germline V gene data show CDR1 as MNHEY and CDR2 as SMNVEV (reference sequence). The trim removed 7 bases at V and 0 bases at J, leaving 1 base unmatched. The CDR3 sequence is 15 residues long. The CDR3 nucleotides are TGTGCCAGCATGGGACTAGCGGGGGACCAAGAGACCCAGTACTTC. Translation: CASMGLAGDQETQYF.